Sequencing of this TCR beta chain was carried out in a study of blood T cell repertoires in COVID-19. As handled by the study authors: It was from reference gene primer amplification that nucleated cell counts were estimated. The method was immunoSEQ multiplex PCR; TCRdb's version includes in-frame clones alone and lacks a portion of them. The DNA was the basis for D and trimming; V, J and clone size are from that table. The table lists about 150,000 clones, approximately 82% of them singletons, with approximately 11% in the top ten. The germline gives CDR1 SGHTA, CDR2 FQGNSA. There are 14 residues in the CDR3. Trimming pared 1 base from V and 2 bases from J, leaving 8 bases between. A word on this clone: In the same sample, other DNA sequences code for this CDR3.

The sample was peripheral blood. The receptor's source is a man aged 55 to 69 who had recovered from COVID-19. This chain connects TRBV7-2 to TRBJ2-5; a weak D match, TRBD2 (6 bases). CDR3 residues: CASSLGGTQETQYF. CDR3 in DNA: TGTGCCAGCAGCTTAGGTGGGACTCAAGAGACCCAGTACTTC.